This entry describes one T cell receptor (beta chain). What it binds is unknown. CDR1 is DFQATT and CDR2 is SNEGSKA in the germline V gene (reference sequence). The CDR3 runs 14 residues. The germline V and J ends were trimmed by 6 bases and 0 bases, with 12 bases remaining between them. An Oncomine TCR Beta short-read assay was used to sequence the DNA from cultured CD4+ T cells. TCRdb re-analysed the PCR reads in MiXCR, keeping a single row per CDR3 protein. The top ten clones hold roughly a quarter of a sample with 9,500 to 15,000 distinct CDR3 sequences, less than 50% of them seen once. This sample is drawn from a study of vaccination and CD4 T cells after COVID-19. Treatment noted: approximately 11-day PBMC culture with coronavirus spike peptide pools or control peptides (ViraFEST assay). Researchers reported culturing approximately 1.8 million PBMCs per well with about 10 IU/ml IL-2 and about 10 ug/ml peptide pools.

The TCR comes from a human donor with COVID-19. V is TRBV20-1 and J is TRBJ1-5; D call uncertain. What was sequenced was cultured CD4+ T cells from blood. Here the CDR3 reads CSALPDYSNQPQHF. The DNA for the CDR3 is TGCAGTGCCCTCCCGGACTATAGCAATCAGCCCCAGCATTTT.